Below are 10 T cell receptor beta chains sequenced from a single sample in a study of shared clonotypes between healthy human individuals. The repertoire was sequenced with immunoSEQ multiplex PCR; TCRdb's copy has only in-frame clones and lacks some. Among more than 450,000 clones, roughly 78% were seen once, and the ten largest hold over 10%. Sequenced material: PBMCs. Receptor source: a woman in her thirties or forties in good health. Some clones in this sample may be carry-over from other donors' samples.

A remark on this clone: Other DNA sequences from this sample encode an identical CDR3 as well. This chain uses TRBV6-5 with TRBJ2-1; D unresolved. Trimming pared 2 bases from V and 3 bases from J, leaving 5 bases between. This CDR3 has 13 amino acids. CDR1 and CDR2 (germline): MNHEY, SVGAGI. Here the CDR3 reads CASSYGGYNEQFF. The CDR3 region has the DNA TGTGCCAGCAGTTACGGCGGCTACAATGAGCAGTTCTTC.

The gene calls are TRBV11-3 and TRBJ2-1; maybe TRBD2 (7 bases). Trimming took off 5 bases at V and 7 bases at J, with 21 bases between the two ends. This CDR3 has 16 residues. Per germline, CDR1 SGHNT and CDR2 YENEEA. DNA for the CDR3: TGTGCCAGCAGCCCCCGCCGGGGGGTTAGGGGGAATGAGCAGTTCTTC. Its translation: CASSPRRGVRGNEQFF.

J is TRBJ1-6 and V is TRBV6-5, with a tentative D call TRBD1 (5 bases). In germline, CDR1 is MNHEY, CDR2 SVGAGI. Between the trimmed V and J ends, which lost 6 bases and 0 bases, there was a span of 9 bases. The CDR3 contains 15 residues. The CDR3 DNA reads as TGTGCCAGCAGGGGGCGGAGCTCCTATAATTCACCCCTCCACTTT. This sequence encodes CASRGRSSYNSPLHF.

V and J are TRBV4-2 and TRBJ1-1; 7 bases fit TRBD1. The CDR3 covers 13 residues. Germline trimming cut 3 bases from V and 8 bases from J; bases unmatched to any gene: 6. Germline lookup yields CDR1 LGHNA and CDR2 YNFKEQ. CDR3 sequence reads: CASSHPRGEEAFF. The DNA of the CDR3 is TGTGCCAGCAGCCACCCCAGGGGGGAAGAAGCTTTCTTT.

The chain is built from TRBV28 and TRBJ2-7, with D unclear. The CDR3 length is 12 residues. Germline-derived CDR1 and CDR2 are MDHEN and SYDVKM. The V and J ends lost 5 bases and 12 bases respectively, with 17 bases between them. The CDR3 loop is CASSPPGNSLYF. The CDR3 DNA is TGTGCCAGCAGTCCCCCGGGTAACAGCCTGTACTTC.

This clone is categorized as medium-sized. The J gene is TRBJ2-7, the V gene TRBV2; D call uncertain. Trimming stripped 1 base from V and 6 bases from J, with 4 bases between. The CDR3 spans 11 residues. In germline, CDR1 is SNHLY, CDR2 FYNNEI. The chain's CDR3 is CASSEVTEQYF. CDR3 nucleotides: TGTGCCAGCAGTGAAGTGACCGAGCAGTACTTC.

This chain uses TRBV6-1 with TRBJ2-5, with D tentatively TRBD1 or TRBD2 (7 bases each). Trimming took 4 bases from V and 7 from J, leaving 16 bases between them. The CDR3 runs to 14 residues. CDR1 and CDR2 (germline): MNHNS, SASEGT. The CDR3 spells CASSGEGAPRTQYF. The CDR3 region has the DNA TGTGCCAGCAGTGGGGAGGGGGCCCCACGGACCCAGTACTTC.

The J gene is TRBJ2-7, the V gene TRBV30; TRBD2 agrees at 10 bases. The length of the CDR3 is 15 residues. Trimming at V came to 5 bases and at J to 0 bases, leaving 7 bases not matched to a gene. The V gene's germline CDR1 is GTSNPN and CDR2 SVGIG (reference sequence). The CDR3, as DNA: TGTGCCTGGGCCGAAGGGACTAGCGACTCCTACGAGCAGTACTTC. Translating gives CAWAEGTSDSYEQYF.

The chain has TRBV11-2 and TRBJ2-2; perhaps TRBD2 as D (6 bases). This CDR3 region has 16 residues. The germline V gene encodes CDR1 SGHAT and CDR2 FQNNGV. V was pared by 2 bases and J by 0 bases, with 10 bases between. The CDR3 loop reads CASSLHPGANTGELFF. The CDR3 region has the DNA TGTGCCAGCAGCTTACATCCGGGAGCGAACACCGGGGAGCTGTTTTTT.

This clone is a singleton in its sample. The chain uses TRBV29-1 and TRBJ2-7; perhaps TRBD2 as D (6 bases). The CDR3 has 13 residues. V lost 4 bases to trimming and J lost 6 bases, with 16 bases between them. Germline CDR1 is SQVTM and CDR2 is ANQGSEA. CDR3 bases: TGCAGCGTTGGAACAGGCGGGATATCCGAGCAGTACTTC. This sequence encodes CSVGTGGISEQYF.